In this sample, the clone carrying this T cell receptor (beta chain) turned up once. This record comes from a study of PD-1 blockade in mismatch repair-deficient tumors. The CDR3 has 11 amino acids. Looked up from germline, CDR1 is GTSNPN and CDR2 is SVGIG (reference sequence). The germline V and J ends were trimmed by 0 bases and 7 bases, with 5 bases remaining between them. Sequencing used immunoSEQ multiplex PCR; TCRdb keeps in-frame clones, though not all of them. This sample carries about 130,000 clones, 88% of them seen once, and the ten largest clones take about 12%. This clonotype originated in an adult with mismatch repair-deficient cancer. The source material was peripheral blood, sampled 70 to 73 weeks after starting pembrolizumab. The chain joins TRBV30 to TRBJ2-3; D unresolved. CDR3 protein: CAWSVENTQYF. The CDR3, as DNA: TGTGCCTGGAGTGTCGAGAATACGCAGTATTTT. The variable domain in full, completed from reference TRBV30 and TRBJ2-3, reads SQTIHQWPATLVQPVGSPLSLECTVEGTSNPNLYWYRQAAGRGLQLLFYSVGIGQISSEVPQNLSASRPQDRQFILSSKKLLLSDSGFYLCAWSVENTQYFGPGTRLTVL.